This T cell receptor (beta chain) stems from a study of CD8 T cells in ankylosing spondylitis. Findings and caveats of the study: Characteristic of ankylosing spondylitis blood, it appeared, was a TCR beta motif comprising several highly homologous variants.

CDR1 MNHEY and CDR2 SVGAGI come from the germline V gene. Trimming at V came to 4 bases and at J to 3 bases, leaving 5 bases not matched to a gene. The CDR3 extends over 14 amino acids. This clonotype was seen ten or more times. The target antigen is unknown. Quantitative molecular-barcoded 5'-RACE generated the TCR beta libraries. TCRdb re-derived calls from the 5' RACE reads in MiXCR, one entry per CDR3 protein. The sample lists tens of thousands of distinct CDR3 sequences, over 5.5% occurring once. The clonotype originates from a male donor with ankylosing spondylitis or in good health (not recorded which). What was sequenced was blood, either unsorted or a sorted T cell fraction (not recorded which). The chain is built from TRBV6-5 and TRBJ2-5; 7 bases line up with TRBD1. The CDR3 DNA is TGTGCCAGCAGTTTGACAGGGCCCAAAGAGACCCAGTACTTC. This translates into CASSLTGPKETQYF.